What follows are 6 T cell receptor beta chains derived from one specimen sequenced in a study of graft-versus-host responses after intestinal transplantation. No antigens are known for them. TCRdb's table, derived via immunoSEQ multiplex PCR, lists solely in-frame clones and lacks some. Of some 81,000 clones in the sample, about 89% were seen once. Sample: unstimulated CD4+ T cells sorted from spleen or lymph node cells, taken before intestinal transplant. The origin of the receptors is a human donor who received an intestinal transplant.

The chain links TRBV6-5 to TRBJ1-2; D uncertain. Germline CDR1 is MNHEY and CDR2 is SVGAGI. Trimming cost V 2 bases and J 0 bases, with 7 bases left between them. The CDR3 length is 14 residues. The DNA for the CDR3 is TGTGCCAGCAGTTACACGGGGACTAACTATGGCTACACCTTC. Translating it yields CASSYTGTNYGYTF.

The chain couples TRBV6-1 to TRBJ2-3; TRBD2 aligns across 9 bases. In germline, CDR1 is MNHNS, CDR2 SASEGT. V was clipped by 4 bases and J by 5 bases; unmatched bases: 10. There are 16 residues in the CDR3. The CDR3 DNA reads as TGTGCCAGCAGTGTTGGCGGGAGGGCCCTCGGAGATACGCAGTATTTT. It specifies CASSVGGRALGDTQYF.

This clone was seen just once. The chain joins TRBV27 to TRBJ2-1, with D possibly matching TRBD2 (5 bases). The CDR3 is 14 residues long. V was cut by 6 bases and J by 3 bases, with 12 bases left in between. In germline, CDR1 is MNHEY, CDR2 SMNVEV (reference sequence). CDR3 protein: CASRPLEIYNEQFF. CDR3 sequence (DNA): TGTGCCAGCAGGCCACTAGAGATCTACAATGAGCAGTTCTTC.

The V and J genes are TRBV30 and TRBJ1-6; TRBD1 agrees at 7 bases. Germline lookup yields CDR1 GTSNPN and CDR2 SVGIG (reference sequence). The ends lost 5 bases at V and 8 bases at J; junction bases unmatched: 3. The CDR3 has 12 amino acids. CDR3 bases: TGTGCCTGGGGGCAGGGGGATTCACCCCTCCACTTT. Protein: CAWGQGDSPLHF.

The CDR3 DNA reads as TGTGCCAGCAGCGTCTCTAGCGGGGCATACAATGAGCAGTTCTTC. Translation: CASSVSSGAYNEQFF. The gene calls are TRBV7-3 and TRBJ2-1, with TRBD2 matching over 9 bases. This CDR3 region has 15 residues. Trimming cost V 5 bases and J 4 bases; bases outside gene matches: 6. Germline V gene lookup returns CDR1 SGHTA and CDR2 FQGTGA.

The CDR3 DNA reads TGTGCCAGCAGTACATATGGCCTCGGGACAGTTTACCAAGAGACCCAGTACTTC. Protein product: CASSTYGLGTVYQETQYF. V gene TRBV27 combines with J gene TRBJ2-5, with 7 bases matching TRBD1. The J segment lost 0 bases and the V segment lost 5 bases, leaving 15 bases of the junction unmatched. This CDR3 contains 18 residues. Germline V gene data show CDR1 as MNHEY and CDR2 as SMNVEV (reference sequence).